The present entry profiles one T cell receptor (beta chain) with its context. Its matching antigen is unknown. These data come from a study of T cells in Graves' hyperthyroidism and ophthalmopathy. Study outcomes and limitations: The authors' 13 V-J model separated ophthalmopathy from stable hyperthyroidism. Blood shared most expanded thyroid clonotypes above 0.001.

CDR3 length: 16 amino acids. Germline lookup yields CDR1 SGHAT and CDR2 FQNNGV. Trimming cost V 2 bases and J 1 base; bases outside gene matches: 4. PBMCs were obtained from about 9 ml fresh peripheral blood. Amplification targeted TCR beta CDR3 regions from RNA transcripts. The primer set for the first-round RT-PCR of the TCR CDR3 was HTBI. MiXCR was run by TCRdb on the multiplex PCR reads, yielding one entry per CDR3 protein. The repertoire holds more than 450,000 distinct CDR3 sequences, just under 20% seen once, with roughly 44% in the top ten. This TCR derives from a middle-aged man with Graves' ophthalmopathy. The genes are TRBV11-2 and TRBJ2-2; 7 bases are a match to TRBD2. The specimen was blood. The CDR3 loop is CASSLISGGNTGELFF. DNA of the CDR3: TGTGCCAGCAGCTTAATCTCGGGGGGGAACACCGGGGAGCTGTTTTTT.